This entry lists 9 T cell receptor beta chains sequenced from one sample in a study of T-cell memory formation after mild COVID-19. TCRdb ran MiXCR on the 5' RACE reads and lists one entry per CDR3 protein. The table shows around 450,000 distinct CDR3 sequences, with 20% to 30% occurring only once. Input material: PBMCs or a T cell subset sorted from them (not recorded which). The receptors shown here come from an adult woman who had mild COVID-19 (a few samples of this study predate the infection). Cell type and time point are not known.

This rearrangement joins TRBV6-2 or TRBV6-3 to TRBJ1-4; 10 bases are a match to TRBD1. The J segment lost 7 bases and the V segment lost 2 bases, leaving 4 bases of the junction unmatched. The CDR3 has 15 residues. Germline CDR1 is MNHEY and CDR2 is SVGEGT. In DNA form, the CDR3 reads TGTGCCAGCAGTTACGGCGGGACAGGGGTTGAAAAACTGTTTTTT. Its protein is CASSYGGTGVEKLFF.

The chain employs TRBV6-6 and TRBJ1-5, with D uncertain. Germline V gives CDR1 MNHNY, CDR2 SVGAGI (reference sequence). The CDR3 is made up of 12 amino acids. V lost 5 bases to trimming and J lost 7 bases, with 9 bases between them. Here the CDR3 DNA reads TGTGCCAGCAGTGCGGGAGGACAGCCCCAGCATTTT. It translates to CASSAGGQPQHF.

CDR3 amino acids: CASSLVWGEYDQPQHF. As DNA, the CDR3 is TGTGCCAGCAGCTTAGTATGGGGAGAGTACGATCAGCCCCAGCATTTT. The chain combines TRBV7-8 with TRBJ1-5; unclear D gene. The CDR3 extends over 16 amino acids. The ends were cut back, 1 base at V and 5 bases at J, with 15 bases in the middle. Germline values: CDR1 SGHVS, CDR2 FQNEAQ.

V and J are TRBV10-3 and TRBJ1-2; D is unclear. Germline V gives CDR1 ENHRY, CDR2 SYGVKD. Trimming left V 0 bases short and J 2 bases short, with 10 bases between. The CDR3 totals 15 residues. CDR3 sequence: CAISESGQTNYGYTF. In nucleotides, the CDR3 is TGTGCCATCAGTGAGTCAGGGCAGACAAACTATGGCTACACCTTC.

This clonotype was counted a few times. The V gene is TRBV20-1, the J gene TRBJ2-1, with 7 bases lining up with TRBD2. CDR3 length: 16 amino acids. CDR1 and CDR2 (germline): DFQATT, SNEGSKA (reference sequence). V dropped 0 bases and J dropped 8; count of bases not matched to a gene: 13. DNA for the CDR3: TGCAGTGCTAGAGAACTAGCGAATCCGGGGATCGATGAGCAGTTCTTC. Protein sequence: CSARELANPGIDEQFF.

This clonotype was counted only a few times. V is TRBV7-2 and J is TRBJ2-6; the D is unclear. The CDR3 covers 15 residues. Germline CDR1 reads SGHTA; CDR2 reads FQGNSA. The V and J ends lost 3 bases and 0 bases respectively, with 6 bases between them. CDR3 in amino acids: CASSFSSSGANVLTF. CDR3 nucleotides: TGTGCCAGCAGCTTCTCATCCTCTGGGGCCAACGTCCTGACTTTC.

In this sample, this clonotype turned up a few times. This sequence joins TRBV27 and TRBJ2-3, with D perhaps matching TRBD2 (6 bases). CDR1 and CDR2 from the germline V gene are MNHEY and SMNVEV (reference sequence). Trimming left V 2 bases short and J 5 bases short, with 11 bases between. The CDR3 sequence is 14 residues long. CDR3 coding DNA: TGTGCCAGCAGTTTACAACTTAGCGGAGATACGCAGTATTTT. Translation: CASSLQLSGDTQYF.

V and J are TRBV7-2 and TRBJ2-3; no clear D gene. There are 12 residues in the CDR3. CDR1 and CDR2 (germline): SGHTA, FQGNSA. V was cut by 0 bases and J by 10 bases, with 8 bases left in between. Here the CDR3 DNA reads TGTGCCAGCAGCTTAGCGTCCTCGGCGCAGTATTTT. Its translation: CASSLASSAQYF. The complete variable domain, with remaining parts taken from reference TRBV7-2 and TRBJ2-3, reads GAGVSQSPSNKVTEKGKDVELRCDPISGHTALYWYRQSLGQGLEFLIYFQGNSAPDKSGLPSDRFSAERTGGSVSTLTIQRTQQEDSAVYLCASSLASSAQYFGPGTRLTVL.

The CDR3: CASSLAGKAFF. The CDR3 DNA follows: TGTGCCAGCAGCTTAGCCGGCAAGGCTTTCTTT. The V call is TRBV7-9, the J call TRBJ1-1; D remains ambiguous. Trimming took off 0 bases at V and 11 bases at J, with 7 bases between the two ends. The CDR3 loop spans 11 amino acids. The V gene's germline CDR1 is SEHNR and CDR2 FQNEAQ (reference sequence). The variable domain in full, completed from reference TRBV7-9 and TRBJ1-1, reads DTGVSQNPRHKITKRGQNVTFRCDPISEHNRLYWYRQTLGQGPEFLTYFQNEAQLEKSRLLSDRFSAERPKGSFSTLEIQRTEQGDSAMYLCASSLAGKAFFGQGTRLTVV.